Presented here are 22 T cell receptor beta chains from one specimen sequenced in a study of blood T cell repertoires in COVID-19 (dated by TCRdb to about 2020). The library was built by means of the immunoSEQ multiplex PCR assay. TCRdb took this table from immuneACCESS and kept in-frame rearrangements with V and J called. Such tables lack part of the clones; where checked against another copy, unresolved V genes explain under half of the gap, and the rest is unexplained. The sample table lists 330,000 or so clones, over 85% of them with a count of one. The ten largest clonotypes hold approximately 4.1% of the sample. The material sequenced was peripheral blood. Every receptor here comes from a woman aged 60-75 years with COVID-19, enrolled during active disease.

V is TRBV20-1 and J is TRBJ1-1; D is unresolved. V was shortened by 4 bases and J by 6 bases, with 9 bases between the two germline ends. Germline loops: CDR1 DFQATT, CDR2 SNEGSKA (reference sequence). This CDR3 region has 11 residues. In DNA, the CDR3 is TGCAGTGCTATAGCGTCATCTGAAGCTTTCTTT. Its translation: CSAIASSEAFF.

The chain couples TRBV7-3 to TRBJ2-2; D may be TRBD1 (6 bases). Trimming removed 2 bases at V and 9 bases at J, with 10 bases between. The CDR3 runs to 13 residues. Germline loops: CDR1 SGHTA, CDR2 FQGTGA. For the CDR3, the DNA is TGTGCCAGCAGCTTATCGCAGGGGAGGGAGCTGTTTTTT. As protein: CASSLSQGRELFF.

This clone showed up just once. CDR3 amino acids: CAISETGNYGYTF. Here the CDR3 DNA reads TGTGCCATCAGTGAGACAGGGAACTATGGCTACACCTTC. The chain employs TRBV10-3 and TRBJ1-2; the D gene is possibly TRBD1 (6 bases). This CDR3 region has 13 residues. V dropped 2 bases and J dropped 2 bases, with 6 bases sitting between them. Germline CDR1 and CDR2: ENHRY and SYGVKD.

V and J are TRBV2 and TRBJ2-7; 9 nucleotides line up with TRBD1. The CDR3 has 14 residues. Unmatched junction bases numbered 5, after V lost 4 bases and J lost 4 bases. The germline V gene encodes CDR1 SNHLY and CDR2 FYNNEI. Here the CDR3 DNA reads TGTGCCAGCAGTGCGGGACAGGGAAATTACGAGCAGTACTTC. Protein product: CASSAGQGNYEQYF.

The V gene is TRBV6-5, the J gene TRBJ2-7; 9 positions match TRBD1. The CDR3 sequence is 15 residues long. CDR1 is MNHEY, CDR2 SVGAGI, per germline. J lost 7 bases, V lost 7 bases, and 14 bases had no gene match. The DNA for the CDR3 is TGTGCCAGCACCGTCTGGGACAGGGCCCGTGATGAGCAGTACTTC. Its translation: CASTVWDRARDEQYF.

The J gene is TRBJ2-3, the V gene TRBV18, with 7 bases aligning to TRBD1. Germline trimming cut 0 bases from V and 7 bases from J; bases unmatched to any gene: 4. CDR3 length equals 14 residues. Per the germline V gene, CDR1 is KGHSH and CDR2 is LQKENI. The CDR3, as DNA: TGTGCCAGCTCACCACCCTCGACAGGGAATACGCAGTATTTT. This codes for CASSPPSTGNTQYF.

CDR3 coding DNA: TGTGCCAGCAGCTCCGGACAGGGAGCTAACTATGGCTACACCTTC. It translates to CASSSGQGANYGYTF. The rearrangement uses TRBV7-8 and TRBJ1-2; TRBD1 aligns across 8 bases. The V gene's germline CDR1 is SGHVS and CDR2 FQNEAQ. CDR3 length equals 15 residues. V dropped 4 bases and J dropped 0; count of bases not matched to a gene: 4.

The CDR3 loop reads CASSHLTSGETQYF. The CDR3 nucleotides are TGTGCCAGCAGCCACCTGACTAGCGGGGAGACCCAGTACTTC. The chain employs TRBV3-1 (or the pseudogene TRBV3-2) and TRBJ2-5; 10 bases map to TRBD2. The CDR3 loop spans 14 amino acids. Germline assignment: CDR1 LGHDT and CDR2 YNNKEL (reference sequence). V lost 3 bases to trimming and J lost 5 bases; unmatched junction nucleotides: 3.

The CDR3 bases are TGTGCCAGCAGCTTAATGAGGACTGAAGCTTTCTTT. Its protein is CASSLMRTEAFF. The rearrangement links TRBV11-2 to TRBJ1-1; D unclear. The V gene's germline CDR1 is SGHAT and CDR2 FQNNGV. Trimming pared 2 bases from V and 5 bases from J, leaving 6 bases between. The CDR3 spans 12 residues.

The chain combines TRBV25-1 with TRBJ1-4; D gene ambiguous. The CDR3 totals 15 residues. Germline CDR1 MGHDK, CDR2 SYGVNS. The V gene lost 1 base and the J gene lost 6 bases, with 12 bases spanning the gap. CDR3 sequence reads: CASSEWPLEDEKLFF. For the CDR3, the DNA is TGTGCCAGCAGTGAATGGCCGTTAGAGGATGAAAAACTGTTTTTT.

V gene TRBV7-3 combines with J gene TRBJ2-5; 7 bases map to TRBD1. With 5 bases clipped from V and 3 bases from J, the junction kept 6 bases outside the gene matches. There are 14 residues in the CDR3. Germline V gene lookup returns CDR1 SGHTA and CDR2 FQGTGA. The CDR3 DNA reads TGTGCCAGCAGCCTGACAGGGCAGAAAGAGACCCAGTACTTC. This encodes CASSLTGQKETQYF.

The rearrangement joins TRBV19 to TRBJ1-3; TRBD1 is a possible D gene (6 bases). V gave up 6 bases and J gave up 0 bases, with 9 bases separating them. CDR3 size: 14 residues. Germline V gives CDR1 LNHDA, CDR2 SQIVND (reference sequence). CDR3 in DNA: TGTGCCAGTAGCCGACAGGCCTCTGGAAACACCATATATTTT. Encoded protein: CASSRQASGNTIYF.

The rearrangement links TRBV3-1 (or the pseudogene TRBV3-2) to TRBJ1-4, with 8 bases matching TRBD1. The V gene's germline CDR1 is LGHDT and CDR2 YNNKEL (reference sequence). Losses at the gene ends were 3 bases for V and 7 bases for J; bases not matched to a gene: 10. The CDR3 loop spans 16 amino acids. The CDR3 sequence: CASSQGGGQGGEKLFF. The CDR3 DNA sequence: TGTGCCAGCAGCCAGGGCGGAGGACAGGGCGGTGAAAAACTGTTTTTT.

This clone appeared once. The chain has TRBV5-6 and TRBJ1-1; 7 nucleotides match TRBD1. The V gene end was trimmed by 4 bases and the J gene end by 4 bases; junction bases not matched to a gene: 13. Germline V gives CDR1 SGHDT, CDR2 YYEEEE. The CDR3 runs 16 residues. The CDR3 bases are TGTGCCAGCAGCCTCTGGGGTAAACAGGGGAGCACTGAAGCTTTCTTT. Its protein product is CASSLWGKQGSTEAFF.

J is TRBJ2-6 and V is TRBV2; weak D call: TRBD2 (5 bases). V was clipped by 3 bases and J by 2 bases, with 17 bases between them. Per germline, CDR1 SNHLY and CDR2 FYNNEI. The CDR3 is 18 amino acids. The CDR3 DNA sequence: TGTGCCAGCAGTGAGACCCTATTAGGGAGACCTGGGGCCAACGTCCTGACTTTC. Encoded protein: CASSETLLGRPGANVLTF. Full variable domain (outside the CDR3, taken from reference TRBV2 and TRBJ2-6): EPEVTQTPSHQVTQMGQEVILRCVPISNHLYFYWYRQILGQKVEFLVSFYNNEISEKSEIFDDQFSVERPDGSNFTLKIRSTKLEDSAMYFCASSETLLGRPGANVLTFGAGSRLTVL.

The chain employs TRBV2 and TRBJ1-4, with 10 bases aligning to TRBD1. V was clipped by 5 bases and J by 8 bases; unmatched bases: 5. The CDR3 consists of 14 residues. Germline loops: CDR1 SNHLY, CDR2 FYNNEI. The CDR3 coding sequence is TGTGCCAGCAGTCGGGACAGGGGTTGGGAAAAACTGTTTTTT. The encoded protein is CASSRDRGWEKLFF.

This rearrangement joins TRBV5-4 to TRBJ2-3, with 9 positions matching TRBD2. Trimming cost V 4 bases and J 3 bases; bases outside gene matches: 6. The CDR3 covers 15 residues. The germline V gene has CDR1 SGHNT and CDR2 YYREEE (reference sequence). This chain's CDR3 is CASSGGGGRTDTQYF. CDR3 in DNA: TGTGCCAGCAGCGGCGGGGGGGGAAGGACAGATACGCAGTATTTT.

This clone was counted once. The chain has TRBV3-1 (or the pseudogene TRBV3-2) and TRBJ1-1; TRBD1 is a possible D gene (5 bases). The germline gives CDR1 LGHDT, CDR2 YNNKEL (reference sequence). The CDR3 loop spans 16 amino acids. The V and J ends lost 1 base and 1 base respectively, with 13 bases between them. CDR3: CASSQVGVRKNTEAFF. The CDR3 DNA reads TGTGCCAGCAGCCAAGTAGGGGTCAGGAAGAACACTGAAGCTTTCTTT.

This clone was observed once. The CDR3 sequence: CASSSTSGGNTGELFF. The CDR3 DNA sequence: TGTGCCAGCAGCTCTACTAGCGGGGGGAACACCGGGGAGCTGTTTTTT. The chain joins TRBV7-9 to TRBJ2-2; 11 bases are a match to TRBD2. CDR1 is SEHNR and CDR2 is FQNEAQ in the germline V gene (reference sequence). The CDR3 loop spans 16 amino acids. V lost 4 bases, J lost 1 base, and 2 bases stayed unmatched. Based on the CDR3 plus reference TRBV7-9 and TRBJ2-2, the full variable domain is DTGVSQNPRHKITKRGQNVTFRCDPISEHNRLYWYRQTLGQGPEFLTYFQNEAQLEKSRLLSDRFSAERPKGSFSTLEIQRTEQGDSAMYLCASSSTSGGNTGELFFGEGSRLTVL.

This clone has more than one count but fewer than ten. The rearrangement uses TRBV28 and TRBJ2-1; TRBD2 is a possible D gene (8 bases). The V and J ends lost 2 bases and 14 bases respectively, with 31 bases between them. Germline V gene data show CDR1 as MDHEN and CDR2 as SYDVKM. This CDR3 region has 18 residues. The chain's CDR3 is CASSLPREGANPRAGEFF. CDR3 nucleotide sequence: TGTGCCAGCAGTTTACCCCGGGAGGGGGCCAACCCGAGGGCTGGAGAGTTCTTC.

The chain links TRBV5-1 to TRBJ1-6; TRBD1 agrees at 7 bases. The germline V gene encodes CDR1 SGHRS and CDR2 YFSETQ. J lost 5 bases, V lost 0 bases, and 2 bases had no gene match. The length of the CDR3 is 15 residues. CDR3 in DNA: TGCGCCAGCAGCTTGGACAGGGGAAATAATTCACCCCTCCACTTT. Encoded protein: CASSLDRGNNSPLHF.

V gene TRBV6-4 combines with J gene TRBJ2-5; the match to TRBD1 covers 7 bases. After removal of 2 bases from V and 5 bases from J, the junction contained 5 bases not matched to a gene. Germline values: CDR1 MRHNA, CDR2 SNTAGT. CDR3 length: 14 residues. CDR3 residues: CASSDRGQEETQYF. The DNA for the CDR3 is TGTGCCAGCAGTGACCGAGGACAGGAGGAGACCCAGTACTTC.